Sequencing of this T cell receptor beta chain was carried out in a study of response to subunit inactivated influenza vaccine. Per the germline V gene, CDR1 is SGHDN and CDR2 is FVKESK. This CDR3 spans 14 amino acids. TCRdb passed the RT-PCR reads through MiXCR, listing each CDR3 protein once. The sample shows under 200,000 distinct CDR3 sequences, approximately 12% of them seen only once. Details on this clonotype: A much larger clone is a single base away; this may be a read error.

In addition, the sample was reused for a study of T cells expressing NK-cell markers. From that paper: With UMIs, 5'RACE template switching was used to make TCR beta cDNA. Obtained from sorted CD3+CD56+NKG2C+, CD3+CD56+NKG2C- and CD3+CD56-NKG2C+ T cells were the TCR beta repertoires. A few donors likewise had their CD3+CD56-NKG2C+ fraction led by these clonotypes. It remained uncertain whether the expanded NKG2C+ T cell clones were specific for HCMV antigens.

The rearrangement links TRBV14 to TRBJ1-6; D perhaps matches TRBD1 (5 bases). Sequenced material: CD8+ T cells sorted from PBMCs, taken 12 days after vaccination. The origin of this receptor is a man aged 50 to 60 who received an inactivated influenza vaccine. This CDR3 reads CASSSGHHNSHLHF. The DNA of the CDR3 is TGTGCCAGCAGCTCCGGACACCATAATTCACACCTCCACTTT.